This TCR beta chain was observed in a study of T cell repertoires in cytomegalovirus infection. In the study overall: The study used recently identified HLA-C-restricted and well-studied HLA-B-restricted CMV epitopes. Evidence of both CMV infection and a matching HLA type came from public TCR beta signatures. Study-wide points: The study identified carriers of CMV plus the relevant HLA from cumulative public TCR beta family frequency.

Each CDR3 protein gets one entry after TCRdb re-called the reads with MiXCR. The profile covers about 920,000 distinct CDR3 sequences, with 25% to 40% appearing a single time and around 15% taken by the ten largest. There are 14 residues in the CDR3. The V end was cut by 3 bases, the J end by 5 bases, with 10 bases between. Germline V gene sequence: CDR1 SGHVS, CDR2 FNYEAQ. About this clonotype itself: The antigen is unknown.

The chain has TRBV7-6 and TRBJ2-2, with D possibly TRBD1 on 6 matching bases. The receptor was isolated from a human donor in good health (CMV status not recorded). Some clones in this sample may be carry-over from other donors' samples. The sample was cultured CD8+ T cells from PBMCs, taken from culture after CMV antigen stimulation. Written as DNA, the CDR3 is TGTGCCAGCAGCTTGACAGGACCAACCGGGGAGCTGTTTTTT. Amino acids: CASSLTGPTGELFF.